A selection of T cell receptor beta chains follows, all from one sample in a study of CD8 T cells in Susac syndrome. TCRdb fed the immunoSEQ multiplex PCR reads into MiXCR, producing one record per CDR3 protein. This repertoire shows around 270,000 distinct CDR3 sequences, 85% found once; its top ten account for approximately 0.2%. Sequenced input: CD8+ T cells from PBMCs. These TCRs come from a human donor with multiple sclerosis. Both conserved end residues are trimmed from each CDR3. Clone sizes are given selectively: once, few, many, or a class where the clone is expanded.

j_gene: TRBJ2-7; abundance: few; len: 10; v_gene: TRBV12-3/TRBV12-4; CDR3aa: ASSTDGYEQY
j_gene: TRBJ2-7; abundance: .; len: 13; v_gene: TRBV27; CDR3aa: ASKPGLAGAYEQY
j_gene: TRBJ2-7; abundance: few; len: 13; v_gene: TRBV19; CDR3aa: ASSIAVSSSYEQY
j_gene: TRBJ1-2; abundance: .; len: 11; v_gene: TRBV6-1; CDR3aa: ASSVTGPIGYT
j_gene: TRBJ1-2; abundance: .; len: 13; v_gene: TRBV4-2; CDR3aa: ASSRLDSNNYGYT
j_gene: TRBJ1-1; abundance: .; len: 14; v_gene: TRBV12-2; CDR3aa: ASRFWAGGMNTEAF
j_gene: TRBJ2-3; abundance: .; len: 13; v_gene: TRBV7-4; CDR3aa: ASSLGSCGTDTQY
j_gene: TRBJ2-2; abundance: once; len: 9; v_gene: TRBV30; CDR3aa: AWTTTGELL
j_gene: TRBJ2-1; abundance: .; len: 13; v_gene: TRBV2; CDR3aa: ASGREGQEYNEQF
j_gene: TRBJ2-3; abundance: .; len: 13; v_gene: TRBV10-3; CDR3aa: AAMAGSYTTDTQY
j_gene: TRBJ2-7; abundance: .; len: 14; v_gene: TRBV4-3; CDR3aa: ASSQDFSASGYEQY
j_gene: TRBJ2-1; abundance: .; len: 14; v_gene: TRBV7-9; CDR3aa: ASSLEPAGGTNEQF
j_gene: TRBJ1-4; abundance: .; len: 14; v_gene: TRBV4-3; CDR3aa: ASSQAYRGTNEKLF
j_gene: TRBJ1-4; abundance: .; len: 12; v_gene: TRBV28; CDR3aa: ASSLPENNEKLF
j_gene: TRBJ2-5; abundance: .; len: 12; v_gene: TRBV27; CDR3aa: ASSHRYPQETQY
j_gene: TRBJ2-7; abundance: once; len: 14; v_gene: TRBV5-6; CDR3aa: ASSTWTSGRNYEQY
j_gene: TRBJ2-2; abundance: many; len: 11; v_gene: TRBV24-1; CDR3aa: ATSTTAAGELF
j_gene: TRBJ2-5; abundance: .; len: 13; v_gene: TRBV10-3; CDR3aa: AITVAGGGQETQY
j_gene: TRBJ2-7; abundance: .; len: 12; v_gene: TRBV29-1; CDR3aa: SVGLRDGSYEQY
j_gene: TRBJ1-2; abundance: .; len: 11; v_gene: TRBV28; CDR3aa: ASAGEWVYGYT
j_gene: TRBJ1-1; abundance: .; len: 15; v_gene: TRBV10-3; CDR3aa: AISEFRAGLANTEAF
j_gene: TRBJ2-7; abundance: .; len: 14; v_gene: TRBV27; CDR3aa: ASSPVNRQPSYEQY
j_gene: TRBJ1-5; abundance: .; len: 12; v_gene: TRBV12-3/TRBV12-4; CDR3aa: ASSLTGKHQPQH
j_gene: TRBJ2-1; abundance: .; len: 14; v_gene: TRBV7-8; CDR3aa: ASSLATAGGHNEQF
j_gene: TRBJ2-1; abundance: .; len: 14; v_gene: TRBV6-1; CDR3aa: ASSVWTSGRSDEQF
j_gene: TRBJ2-1; abundance: once; len: 16; v_gene: TRBV5-1; CDR3aa: ASSSLALAGDELDEQF
j_gene: TRBJ2-7; abundance: once; len: 10; v_gene: TRBV7-6; CDR3aa: ASSLDSIEQY
j_gene: TRBJ1-4; abundance: .; len: 13; v_gene: TRBV4-3; CDR3aa: ASSQELGGRGKLF
j_gene: TRBJ2-3; abundance: .; len: 14; v_gene: TRBV7-9; CDR3aa: ASSSSSGSRTDTQY
j_gene: TRBJ1-1; abundance: .; len: 11; v_gene: TRBV5-4; CDR3aa: ASRLTGVTEAF
j_gene: TRBJ2-7; abundance: few; len: 13; v_gene: TRBV20-1; CDR3aa: SARDVASGRSEQY
j_gene: TRBJ2-7; abundance: .; len: 11; v_gene: TRBV27; CDR3aa: ASSAGANYEQY
j_gene: TRBJ1-1; abundance: .; len: 12; v_gene: TRBV20-1; CDR3aa: SARPYTMNTEAF
j_gene: TRBJ2-3; abundance: .; len: 12; v_gene: TRBV27; CDR3aa: ASSRTGVGDTQY
j_gene: TRBJ1-6; abundance: .; len: 13; v_gene: TRBV20-1; CDR3aa: SAMARDRGNSPLH
j_gene: TRBJ2-7; abundance: .; len: 13; v_gene: TRBV7-2; CDR3aa: ASSLMEGRYYEQY
j_gene: TRBJ2-7; abundance: .; len: 17; v_gene: TRBV27; CDR3aa: ASSLSGPLGVALLDEQY
j_gene: TRBJ1-2; abundance: .; len: 10; v_gene: TRBV5-4; CDR3aa: ASSGLDRKDT
j_gene: TRBJ1-5; abundance: .; len: 10; v_gene: TRBV20-1; CDR3aa: SVRASNQPQH
j_gene: TRBJ2-3; abundance: .; len: 13; v_gene: TRBV7-9; CDR3aa: ASSLSGTSGLTQY